This T cell receptor (beta chain) was identified during a study of cytomegalovirus exposure and HLA in healthy donors. This PCR relied on a set of 60 Vbeta primers and 13 Jbeta primers. Using immunoSEQ multiplex PCR, the repertoire was profiled, and TCRdb retains in-frame clones only, with some absent. The top ten clones hold roughly 5.2% of a sample with approximately 160,000 clones, around 80% of them seen once. Trimming pared 6 bases from V and 5 bases from J, leaving 11 bases between. Germline values: CDR1 MNHNY, CDR2 SVGAGI (reference sequence). The CDR3 length is 13 residues. Sampled while nominally healthy, donors likely had unrecorded immune exposures.

The chain joins TRBV6-6 to TRBJ2-1; TRBD1 is a possible D gene (6 bases). The sequencing input was PBMCs. The TCR comes from a man between 18 and 29 years old in good health and CMV-seronegative. This chain's CDR3 is CASSRGQNNEQFF. In nucleotides, the CDR3 is TGTGCCAGCAGCCGAGGACAGAACAATGAGCAGTTCTTC.